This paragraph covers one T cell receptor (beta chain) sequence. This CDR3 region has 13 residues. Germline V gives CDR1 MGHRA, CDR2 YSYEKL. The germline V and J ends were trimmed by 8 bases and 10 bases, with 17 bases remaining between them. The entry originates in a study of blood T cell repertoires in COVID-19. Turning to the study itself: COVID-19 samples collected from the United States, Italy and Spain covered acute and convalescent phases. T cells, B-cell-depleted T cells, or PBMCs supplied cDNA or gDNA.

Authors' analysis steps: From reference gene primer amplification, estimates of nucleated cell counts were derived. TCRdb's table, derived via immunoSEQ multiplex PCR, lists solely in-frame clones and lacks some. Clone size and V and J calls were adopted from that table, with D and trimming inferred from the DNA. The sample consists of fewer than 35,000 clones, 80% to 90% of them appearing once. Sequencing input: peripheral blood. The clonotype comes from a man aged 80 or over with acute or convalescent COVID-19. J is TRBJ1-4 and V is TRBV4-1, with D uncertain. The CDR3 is CASAPAGVAKLFF. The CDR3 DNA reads TGCGCCAGCGCCCCGGCCGGAGTCGCAAAACTGTTTTTT.